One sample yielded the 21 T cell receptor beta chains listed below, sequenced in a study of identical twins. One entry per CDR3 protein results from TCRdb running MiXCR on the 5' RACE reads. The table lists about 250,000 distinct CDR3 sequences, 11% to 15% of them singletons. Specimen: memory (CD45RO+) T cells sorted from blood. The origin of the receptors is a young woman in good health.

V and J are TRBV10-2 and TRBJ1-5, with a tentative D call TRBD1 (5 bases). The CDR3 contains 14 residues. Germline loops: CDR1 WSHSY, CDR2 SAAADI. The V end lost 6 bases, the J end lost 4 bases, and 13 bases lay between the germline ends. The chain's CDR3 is CASRGRAINQPQHF. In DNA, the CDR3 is TGCGCCAGCAGGGGCAGGGCAATTAATCAGCCCCAGCATTTT.

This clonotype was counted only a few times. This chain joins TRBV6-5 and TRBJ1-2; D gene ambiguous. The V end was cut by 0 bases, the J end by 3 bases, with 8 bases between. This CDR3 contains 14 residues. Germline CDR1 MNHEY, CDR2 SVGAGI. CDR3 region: CASSYSMTDYGYTF. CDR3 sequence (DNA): TGTGCCAGCAGTTACTCGATGACGGACTATGGCTACACCTTC.

CDR3 bases: TGTGCCAGCAGCCTCAGAGGGGAGGGCTACGAGCAGTACTTC. This translates into CASSLRGEGYEQYF. The chain couples TRBV12-3 or TRBV12-4 to TRBJ2-7; 7 nucleotides line up with TRBD2. The CDR3 length is 14 residues. Losses at the gene ends were 6 bases for V and 3 bases for J; bases not matched to a gene: 8.

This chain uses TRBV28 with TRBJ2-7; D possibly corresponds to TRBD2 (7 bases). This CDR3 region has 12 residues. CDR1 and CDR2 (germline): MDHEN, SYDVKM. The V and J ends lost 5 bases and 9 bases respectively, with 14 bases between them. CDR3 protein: CASSLGGGGQYF. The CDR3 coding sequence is TGTGCCAGCAGTCTCGGGGGAGGGGGGCAGTACTTC.

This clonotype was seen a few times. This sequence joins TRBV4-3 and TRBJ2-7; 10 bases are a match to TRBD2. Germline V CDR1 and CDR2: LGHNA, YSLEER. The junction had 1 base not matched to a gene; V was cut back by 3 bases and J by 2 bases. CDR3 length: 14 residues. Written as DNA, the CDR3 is TGCGCCAGCAGCCAGAGCGGGAGGGCCTACGAGCAGTACTTC. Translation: CASSQSGRAYEQYF.

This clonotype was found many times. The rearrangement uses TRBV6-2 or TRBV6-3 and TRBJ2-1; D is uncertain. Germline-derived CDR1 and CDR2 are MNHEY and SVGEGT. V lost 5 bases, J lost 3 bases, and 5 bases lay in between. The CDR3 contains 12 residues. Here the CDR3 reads CASSALYNEQFF. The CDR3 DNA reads TGTGCCAGCAGTGCCCTCTACAATGAGCAGTTCTTC.

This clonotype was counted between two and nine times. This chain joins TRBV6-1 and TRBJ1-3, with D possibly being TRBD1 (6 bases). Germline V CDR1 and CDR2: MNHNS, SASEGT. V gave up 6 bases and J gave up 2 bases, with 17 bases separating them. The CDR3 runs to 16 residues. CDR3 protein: CASSRDRSRTGNTIYF. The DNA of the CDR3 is TGTGCCAGCAGCCGCGACAGGTCACGAACTGGAAACACCATATATTTT.

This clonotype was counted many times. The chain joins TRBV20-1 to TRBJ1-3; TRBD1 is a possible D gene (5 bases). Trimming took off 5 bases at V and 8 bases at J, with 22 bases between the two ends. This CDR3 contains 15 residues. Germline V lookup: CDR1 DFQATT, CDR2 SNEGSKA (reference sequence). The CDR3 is CSARDSVGLGDTIYF. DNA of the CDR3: TGCAGTGCTCGGGACTCTGTTGGCCTCGGGGACACCATATATTTT.

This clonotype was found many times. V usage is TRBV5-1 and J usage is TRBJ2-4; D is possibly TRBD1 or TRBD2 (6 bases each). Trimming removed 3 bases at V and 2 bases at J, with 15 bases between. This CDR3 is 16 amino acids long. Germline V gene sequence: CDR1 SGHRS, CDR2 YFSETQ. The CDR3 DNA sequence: TGCGCCAGCAGCTGGTTCGGGGGCACGTCCAAAAACATTCAGTACTTC. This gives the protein CASSWFGGTSKNIQYF.

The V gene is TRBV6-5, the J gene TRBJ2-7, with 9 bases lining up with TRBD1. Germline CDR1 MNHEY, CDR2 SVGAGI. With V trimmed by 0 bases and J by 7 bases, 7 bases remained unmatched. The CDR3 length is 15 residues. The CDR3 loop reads CASSYSGTGRREQYF. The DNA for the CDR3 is TGTGCCAGCAGTTACTCCGGGACAGGGAGGCGAGAGCAGTACTTC.

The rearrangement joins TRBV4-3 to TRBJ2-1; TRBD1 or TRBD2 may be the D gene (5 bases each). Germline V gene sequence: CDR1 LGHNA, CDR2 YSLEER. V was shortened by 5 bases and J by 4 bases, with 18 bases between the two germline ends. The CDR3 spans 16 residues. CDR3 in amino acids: CASSGTSGSGYNEQFF. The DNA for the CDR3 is TGCGCCAGCAGCGGGACGTCGGGGTCGGGGTACAATGAGCAGTTCTTC.

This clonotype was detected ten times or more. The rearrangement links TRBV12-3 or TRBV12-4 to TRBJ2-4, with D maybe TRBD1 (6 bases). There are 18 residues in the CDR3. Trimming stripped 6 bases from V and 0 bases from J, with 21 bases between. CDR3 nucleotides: TGTGCCAGCAGCCGAAGACAGGTCACTCCCCTAGCCAAAAACATTCAGTACTTC. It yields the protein CASSRRQVTPLAKNIQYF.

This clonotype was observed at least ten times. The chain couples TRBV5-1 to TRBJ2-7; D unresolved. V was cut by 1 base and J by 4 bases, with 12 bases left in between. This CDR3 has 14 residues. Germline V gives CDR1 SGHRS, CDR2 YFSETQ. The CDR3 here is CASSLRSGSYEQYF. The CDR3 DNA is TGCGCCAGCAGCTTGAGATCAGGAAGTTACGAGCAGTACTTC.

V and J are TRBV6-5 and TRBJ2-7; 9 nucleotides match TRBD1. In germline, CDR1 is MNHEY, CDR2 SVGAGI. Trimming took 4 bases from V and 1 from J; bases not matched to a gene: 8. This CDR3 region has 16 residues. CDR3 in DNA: TGTGCCAGCAGTTTCCAGACCGGGACAGGGTCCTACGAGCAGTACTTC. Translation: CASSFQTGTGSYEQYF.

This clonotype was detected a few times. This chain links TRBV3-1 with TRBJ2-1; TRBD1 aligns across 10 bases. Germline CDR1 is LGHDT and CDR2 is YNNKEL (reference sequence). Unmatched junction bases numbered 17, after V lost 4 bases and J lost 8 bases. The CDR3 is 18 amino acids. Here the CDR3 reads CASSRQVRRPGTGDEQFF. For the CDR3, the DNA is TGTGCCAGCAGCCGCCAAGTCCGACGTCCCGGGACAGGGGATGAGCAGTTCTTC.

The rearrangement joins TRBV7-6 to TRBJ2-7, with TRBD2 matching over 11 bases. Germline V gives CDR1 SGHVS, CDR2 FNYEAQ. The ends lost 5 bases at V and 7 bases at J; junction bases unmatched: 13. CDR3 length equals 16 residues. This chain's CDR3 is CASSQDFSGRAWEQYF. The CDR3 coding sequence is TGTGCCAGCAGCCAAGATTTTAGCGGGAGGGCCTGGGAGCAGTACTTC.

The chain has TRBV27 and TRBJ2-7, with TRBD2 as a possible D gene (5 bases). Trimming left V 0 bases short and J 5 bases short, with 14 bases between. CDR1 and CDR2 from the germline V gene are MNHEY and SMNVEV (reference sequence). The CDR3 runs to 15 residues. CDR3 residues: CASSLSRGYGNEQYF. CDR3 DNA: TGTGCCAGCAGTTTATCGAGAGGGTATGGTAACGAGCAGTACTTC.

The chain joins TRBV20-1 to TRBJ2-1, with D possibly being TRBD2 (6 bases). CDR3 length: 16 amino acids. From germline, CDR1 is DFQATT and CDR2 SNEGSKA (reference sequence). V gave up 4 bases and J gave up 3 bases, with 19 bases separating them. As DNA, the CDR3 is TGCAGTGCTACAGCCAACCTAGCGCGGATCTACAATGAGCAGTTCTTC. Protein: CSATANLARIYNEQFF.

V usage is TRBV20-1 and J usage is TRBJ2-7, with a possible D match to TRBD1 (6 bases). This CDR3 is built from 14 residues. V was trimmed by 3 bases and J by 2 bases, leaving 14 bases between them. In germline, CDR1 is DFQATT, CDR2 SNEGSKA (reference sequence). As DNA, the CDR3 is TGCAGTGCTAGCCACCGGGACACCACCTACGAGCAGTACTTC. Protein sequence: CSASHRDTTYEQYF.

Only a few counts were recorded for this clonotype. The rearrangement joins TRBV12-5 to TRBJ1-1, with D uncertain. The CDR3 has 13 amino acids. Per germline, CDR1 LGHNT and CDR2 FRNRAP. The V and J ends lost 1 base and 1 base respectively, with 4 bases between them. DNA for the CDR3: TGTGCTAGTGGTTTGGGTTGGAACACTGAAGCTTTCTTT. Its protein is CASGLGWNTEAFF.

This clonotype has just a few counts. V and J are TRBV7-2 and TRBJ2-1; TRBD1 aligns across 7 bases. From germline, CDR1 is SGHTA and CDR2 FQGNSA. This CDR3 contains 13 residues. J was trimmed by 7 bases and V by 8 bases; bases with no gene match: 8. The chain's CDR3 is CASQPGQTNEQFF. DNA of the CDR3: TGTGCCAGCCAACCGGGACAGACTAATGAGCAGTTCTTC.